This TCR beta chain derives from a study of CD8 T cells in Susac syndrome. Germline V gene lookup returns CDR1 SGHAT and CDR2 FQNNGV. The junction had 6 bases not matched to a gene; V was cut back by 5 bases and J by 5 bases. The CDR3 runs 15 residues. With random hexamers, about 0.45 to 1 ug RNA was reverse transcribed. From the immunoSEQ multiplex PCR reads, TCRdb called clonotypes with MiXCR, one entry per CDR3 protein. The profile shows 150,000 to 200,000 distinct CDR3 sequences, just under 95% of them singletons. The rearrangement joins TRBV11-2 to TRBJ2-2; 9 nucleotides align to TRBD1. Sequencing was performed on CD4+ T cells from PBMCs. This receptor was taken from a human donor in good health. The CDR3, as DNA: TGTGCCAGCAGCATCCGACAGGGGGGAACCGGGGAGCTGTTTTTT. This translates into CASSIRQGGTGELFF.